These 20 T cell receptor beta chains were all obtained from the same sample, sequenced in a study of blood T cell repertoires in COVID-19. The data were produced by immunoSEQ multiplex PCR, yet TCRdb's version contains in-frame clones alone and is incomplete. The sample consists of roughly 170,000 clones, approximately 85% of them appearing once. The material sequenced was peripheral blood. All receptors come from a man aged 35-49 years who had recovered from COVID-19.

The chain is built from TRBV6-5 and TRBJ2-7; TRBD1 is a possible D gene (5 bases). There are 15 residues in the CDR3. Trimming took 2 bases from V and 7 from J, leaving 18 bases between them. Per the germline V gene, CDR1 is MNHEY and CDR2 is SVGAGI. CDR3 in amino acids: CASSYGPGASREQYF. The CDR3 DNA sequence: TGTGCCAGCAGTTACGGTCCTGGGGCCTCTAGAGAGCAGTACTTC.

V gene TRBV30 combines with J gene TRBJ2-5; 9 nucleotides match TRBD2. With 5 bases clipped from V and 2 bases from J, the junction kept 9 bases outside the gene matches. CDR3 length: 15 amino acids. Per germline, CDR1 GTSNPN and CDR2 SVGIG (reference sequence). In DNA form, the CDR3 reads TGTGCCTGGGGTCTGTACAGCGGGGGGCAAGAGACCCAGTACTTC. Translated, it gives CAWGLYSGGQETQYF. The full variable domain, its missing parts supplied by reference TRBV30 and TRBJ2-5, is SQTIHQWPATLVQPVGSPLSLECTVEGTSNPNLYWYRQAAGRGLQLLFYSVGIGQISSEVPQNLSASRPQDRQFILSSKKLLLSDSGFYLCAWGLYSGGQETQYFGPGTRLLVL.

V is TRBV29-1 and J is TRBJ1-2; D ambiguous. The germline V and J ends were trimmed by 8 bases and 7 bases, with 8 bases remaining between them. The CDR3 extends over 9 amino acids. The V gene's germline CDR1 is SQVTM and CDR2 ANQGSEA. The DNA for the CDR3 is TGCAGCCCTTCTACTGGCTACACCTTC. The encoded protein is CSPSTGYTF.

V usage is TRBV12-3 or TRBV12-4 and J usage is TRBJ2-7; 7 nucleotides align to TRBD2. The CDR3 totals 13 residues. The V gene end was trimmed by 6 bases and the J gene end by 8 bases; junction bases not matched to a gene: 10. The CDR3 is CASRREGTTKQYF. The DNA of the CDR3 is TGTGCCAGCAGGAGGGAGGGGACTACCAAGCAGTACTTC.

The chain is built from TRBV7-2 and TRBJ2-1; TRBD2 agrees at 8 bases. Germline CDR1 is SGHTA and CDR2 is FQGNSA. V was clipped by 3 bases and J by 5 bases; unmatched bases: 12. The CDR3 is made up of 17 amino acids. The CDR3: CASSFLMSGRGDNEQFF. CDR3 nucleotide sequence: TGTGCCAGCAGCTTCCTGATGAGCGGGAGAGGGGACAATGAGCAGTTCTTC.

This clone has more than one count but fewer than ten. The J gene is TRBJ1-5, the V gene TRBV12-2; the table's TRBD1 call for D was not verified on the DNA. TRBV12-2 is shown as a pseudogene. This CDR3 region has 15 residues. The CDR3 spells CASRPTGVSNQPQHF. The DNA for the CDR3 is TGTGCAAGTCGCCCGACAGGGGTGAGCAATCAGCCCCAGCATTTT.

The CDR3 spells CASSEWGDGSYEQYF. The CDR3 DNA reads as TGTGCCAGCAGTGAATGGGGGGATGGGTCCTACGAGCAGTACTTC. The rearrangement joins TRBV6-1 to TRBJ2-7, with D possibly matching TRBD2 (6 bases). Germline V lookup: CDR1 MNHNS, CDR2 SASEGT. V lost 2 bases and J 1 base, leaving 12 bases between the germline ends. The CDR3 is made up of 15 amino acids.

This chain uses TRBV7-9 with TRBJ2-6; D remains unclear. This CDR3 is built from 16 residues. CDR1 is SEHNR, CDR2 FQNEAQ, per germline (reference sequence). The V gene lost 6 bases and the J gene lost 0 bases, with 12 bases spanning the gap. CDR3 sequence (DNA): TGTGCCAGCAGACCCGTCCCTAACTCTGGGGCCAACGTCCTGACTTTC. This sequence encodes CASRPVPNSGANVLTF.

V and J are TRBV20-1 and TRBJ2-1; D uncertain. The germline gives CDR1 DFQATT, CDR2 SNEGSKA (reference sequence). With 2 bases removed from V and 9 bases from J, the gap between germline ends came to 8 bases. The CDR3 has 11 residues. CDR3 nucleotides: TGCAGTGCTAGAAAACCCGGTGAGCAGTTCTTC. Its translation is CSARKPGEQFF.

The rearrangement joins TRBV5-1 to TRBJ2-5, with 9 bases that match TRBD1. V shed 4 bases and J 7 bases; nucleotides not matched to a gene: 11. Germline CDR1 SGHRS, CDR2 YFSETQ. This CDR3 has 15 amino acids. CDR3 nucleotide sequence: TGCGCCAGCAGCATCGCCGGGACAGGGCAGGGGACCCAGTACTTC. Its protein product is CASSIAGTGQGTQYF.

This clone was seen just once. The genes are TRBV10-3 and TRBJ1-5; perhaps TRBD1 as D (6 bases). CDR3 length equals 13 residues. Trimming took off 6 bases at V and 5 bases at J, with 11 bases between the two ends. Per germline, CDR1 ENHRY and CDR2 SYGVKD. CDR3: CAISEGGDQPQHF. For the CDR3, the DNA is TGTGCCATCAGCGAGGGGGGCGATCAGCCCCAGCATTTT.

The rearrangement links TRBV11-3 to TRBJ2-5; perhaps TRBD2 as D (6 bases). Germline values: CDR1 SGHNT, CDR2 YENEEA. Trimming took off 3 bases at V and 5 bases at J, with 10 bases between the two ends. The CDR3 covers 13 residues. CDR3 nucleotides: TGTGCCAGCAGCTTCTCGGAGGGCGAGACCCAGTACTTC. This gives the protein CASSFSEGETQYF.

The V call is TRBV3-1 (or the pseudogene TRBV3-2), the J call TRBJ1-1, with TRBD1 identical over 7 bases. In germline, CDR1 is LGHDT, CDR2 YNNKEL (reference sequence). This CDR3 contains 16 residues. V trimming: 1 base; J trimming: 4 bases; junction bases outside the gene matches: 9. The CDR3 reads CASSQGRGRFFTEAFF. The CDR3, as DNA: TGTGCCAGCAGCCAAGGAAGGGGGCGATTTTTCACTGAAGCTTTCTTT.

This chain joins TRBV7-9 and TRBJ2-1; 11 bases agree with TRBD2. V was clipped by 5 bases and J by 3 bases; unmatched bases: 15. CDR3 length: 19 residues. CDR1 SEHNR and CDR2 FQNEAQ come from the germline V gene (reference sequence). In DNA, the CDR3 is TGTGCCAGCAGCATCGAACTAGCGGGAGTGAGTAGAGGCTACAATGAGCAGTTCTTC. It yields the protein CASSIELAGVSRGYNEQFF.

V gene TRBV25-1 combines with J gene TRBJ2-3; D unresolved. The CDR3 extends over 13 amino acids. Germline values: CDR1 MGHDK, CDR2 SYGVNS. V lost 5 bases, J lost 2 bases, and 8 bases lay in between. DNA of the CDR3: TGTGCCAGCAGTCTGTCCCTCACAGATACGCAGTATTTT. This encodes CASSLSLTDTQYF.

The V call is TRBV5-1, the J call TRBJ2-1; the match to TRBD2 covers 9 bases. Germline V gene data show CDR1 as SGHRS and CDR2 as YFSETQ. The CDR3 contains 20 residues. The V gene end was trimmed by 3 bases and the J gene end by 1 base; junction bases not matched to a gene: 17. The CDR3 loop reads CASSYPGTEIAGASYNEQFF. DNA for the CDR3: TGCGCCAGCAGCTACCCCGGGACAGAAATAGCGGGAGCTTCCTACAATGAGCAGTTCTTC.

V is TRBV7-9 and J is TRBJ1-4; the match to TRBD1 covers 7 bases. From germline, CDR1 is SEHNR and CDR2 FQNEAQ (reference sequence). The CDR3 extends over 16 amino acids. J lost 3 bases, V lost 3 bases, and 7 bases had no gene match. CDR3: CASSFRPGGANEKLFF. The CDR3, as DNA: TGTGCCAGCAGCTTCCGACCAGGGGGTGCTAATGAAAAACTGTTTTTT.

The chain is built from TRBV11-3 and TRBJ2-3, with TRBD1 matching over 9 bases. The CDR3 runs to 16 residues. V was pared by 4 bases and J by 5 bases, with 10 bases of the junction left unmatched. Germline V lookup: CDR1 SGHNT, CDR2 YENEEA. The CDR3 DNA sequence: TGTGCCAGCAGCTACACCGGGACAGGGTTAGTAGATACGCAGTATTTT. Encoded protein: CASSYTGTGLVDTQYF.

The chain carries TRBV19 and TRBJ2-1; D call uncertain. Trimming stripped 5 bases from V and 6 bases from J, with 8 bases between. The germline gives CDR1 LNHDA, CDR2 SQIVND (reference sequence). The CDR3 runs 12 residues. The CDR3 DNA sequence: TGTGCCAGTAGTCTCGGAGCCAATGAGCAGTTCTTC. Translating it yields CASSLGANEQFF. The complete variable domain, with remaining parts taken from reference TRBV19 and TRBJ2-1, reads DGGITQSPKYLFRKEGQNVTLSCEQNLNHDAMYWYRQDPGQGLRLIYYSQIVNDFQKGDIAEGYSVSREKKESFPLTVTSAQKNPTAFYLCASSLGANEQFFGPGTRLTVL.

V gene TRBV7-2 combines with J gene TRBJ2-3; D may be TRBD2 (5 bases). CDR1 is SGHTA and CDR2 is FQGNSA in the germline V gene. V dropped 8 bases and J dropped 0 bases, with 12 bases sitting between them. The CDR3 loop spans 14 amino acids. The CDR3 DNA reads TGTGCCAGCGCTTCCCGGGGTAGCACAGATACGCAGTATTTT. It encodes CASASRGSTDTQYF.